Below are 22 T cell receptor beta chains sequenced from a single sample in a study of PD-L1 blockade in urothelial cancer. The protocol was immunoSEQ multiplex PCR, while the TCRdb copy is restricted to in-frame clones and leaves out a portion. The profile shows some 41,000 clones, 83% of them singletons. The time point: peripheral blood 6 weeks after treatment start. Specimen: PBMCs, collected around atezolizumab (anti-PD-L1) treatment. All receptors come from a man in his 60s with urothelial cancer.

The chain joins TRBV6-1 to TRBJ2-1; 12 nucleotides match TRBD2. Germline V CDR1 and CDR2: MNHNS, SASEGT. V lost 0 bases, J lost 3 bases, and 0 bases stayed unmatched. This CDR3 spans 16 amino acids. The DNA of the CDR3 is TGTGCCAGCAGTGAAGCACTAGCGGGGGGCTACAATGAGCAGTTCTTC. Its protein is CASSEALAGGYNEQFF.

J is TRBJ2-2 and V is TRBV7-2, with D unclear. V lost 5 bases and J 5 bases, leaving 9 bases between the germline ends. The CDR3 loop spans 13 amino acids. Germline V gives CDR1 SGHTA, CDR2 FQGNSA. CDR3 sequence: CASSPRRTGELFF. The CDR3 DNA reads TGTGCCAGCAGCCCCCGTAGAACCGGGGAGCTGTTTTTT.

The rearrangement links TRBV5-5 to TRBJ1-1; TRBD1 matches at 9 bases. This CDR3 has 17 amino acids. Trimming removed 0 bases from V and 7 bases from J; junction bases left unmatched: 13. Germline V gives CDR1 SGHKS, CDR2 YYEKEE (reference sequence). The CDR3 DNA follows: TGTGCCAGCAGCTTGGGAGGGACAGGGCATTTGTTAGGTGAAGCTTTCTTT. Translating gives CASSLGGTGHLLGEAFF.

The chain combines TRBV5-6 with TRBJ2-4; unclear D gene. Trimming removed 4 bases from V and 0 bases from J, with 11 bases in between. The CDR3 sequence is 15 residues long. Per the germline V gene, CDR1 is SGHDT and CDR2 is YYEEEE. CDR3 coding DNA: TGTGCCAGCAGCCCTAGAGTGATAGCCAAAAACATTCAGTACTTC. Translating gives CASSPRVIAKNIQYF. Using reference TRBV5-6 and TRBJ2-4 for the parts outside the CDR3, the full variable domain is DAGVTQSPTHLIKTRGQQVTLRCSPKSGHDTVSWYQQALGQGPQFIFQYYEEEERQRGNFPDRFSGHQFPNYSSELNVNALLLGDSALYLCASSPRVIAKNIQYFGAGTRLSVL.

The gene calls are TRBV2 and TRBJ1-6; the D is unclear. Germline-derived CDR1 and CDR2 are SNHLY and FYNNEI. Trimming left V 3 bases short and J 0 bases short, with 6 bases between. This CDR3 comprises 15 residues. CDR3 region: CASSDTNSYNSPLHF. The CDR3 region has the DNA TGTGCCAGCAGTGACACAAACTCCTATAATTCACCCCTCCACTTT.

Here the CDR3 DNA reads TGTGCCAGTAGTCCCGGGACAGGGAGGGCATACGAGCAGTACTTC. Amino acids: CASSPGTGRAYEQYF. This chain uses TRBV19 with TRBJ2-7; 9 bases align to TRBD1. V lost 5 bases, J lost 4 bases, and 9 bases stayed unmatched. The CDR3 runs 15 residues. Germline CDR1 reads LNHDA; CDR2 reads SQIVND (reference sequence).

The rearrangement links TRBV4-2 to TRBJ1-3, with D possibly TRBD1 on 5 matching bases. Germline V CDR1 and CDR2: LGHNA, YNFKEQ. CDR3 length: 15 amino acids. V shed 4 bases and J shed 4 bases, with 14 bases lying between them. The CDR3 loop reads CASSRDFGDGNTIYF. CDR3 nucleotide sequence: TGTGCCAGCAGCCGGGACTTTGGGGACGGAAACACCATATATTTT.

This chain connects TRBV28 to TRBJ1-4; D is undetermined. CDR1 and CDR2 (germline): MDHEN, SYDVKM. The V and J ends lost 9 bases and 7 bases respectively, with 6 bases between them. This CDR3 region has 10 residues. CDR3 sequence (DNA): TGTGCCAGTACGCGTGAAAAACTGTTTTTT. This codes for CASTREKLFF.

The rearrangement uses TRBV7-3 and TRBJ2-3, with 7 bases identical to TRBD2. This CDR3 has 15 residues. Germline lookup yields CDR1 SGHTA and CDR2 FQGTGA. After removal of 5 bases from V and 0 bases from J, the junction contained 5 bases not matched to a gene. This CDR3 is CASSATGGSTDTQYF. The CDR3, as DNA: TGTGCCAGCAGCGCAACGGGGGGAAGCACAGATACGCAGTATTTT.

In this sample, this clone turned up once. This CDR3 reads CASSDPLAGVPGEQFF. The CDR3, as DNA: TGTGCCAGCAGTGACCCCCTAGCGGGGGTACCTGGTGAGCAGTTCTTC. The J gene is TRBJ2-1, the V gene TRBV25-1; 10 bases fit TRBD2. The CDR3 sequence is 16 residues long. The V gene's germline CDR1 is MGHDK and CDR2 SYGVNS. The junction had 11 bases not matched to a gene; V was cut back by 3 bases and J by 9 bases.

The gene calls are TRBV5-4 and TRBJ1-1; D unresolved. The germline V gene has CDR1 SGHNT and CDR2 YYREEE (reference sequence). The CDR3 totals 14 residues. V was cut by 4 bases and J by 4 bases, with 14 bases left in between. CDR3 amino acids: CASSLGRGSTEAFF. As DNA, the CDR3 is TGTGCCAGCAGCCTGGGCCGAGGCTCCACTGAAGCTTTCTTT.

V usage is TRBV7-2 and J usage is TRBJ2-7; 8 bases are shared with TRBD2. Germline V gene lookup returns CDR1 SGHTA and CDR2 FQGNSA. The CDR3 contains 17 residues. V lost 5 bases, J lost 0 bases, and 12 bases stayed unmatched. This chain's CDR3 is CASSPSGLAGPSYEQYF. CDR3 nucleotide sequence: TGTGCCAGCAGCCCGTCCGGGCTAGCGGGTCCCTCCTACGAGCAGTACTTC.

The CDR3 sequence is CASRPPGQISPLHF. CDR3 nucleotides: TGTGCCAGCAGGCCCCCGGGACAGATTTCACCCCTCCACTTT. The rearrangement joins TRBV27 to TRBJ1-6; TRBD1 matches at 7 bases. Germline CDR1 and CDR2: MNHEY and SMNVEV (reference sequence). With 6 bases clipped from V and 9 bases from J, the junction kept 8 bases outside the gene matches. The CDR3 loop spans 14 amino acids.

The CDR3 DNA sequence: TGTGCCAGCAGTTTAAGCGGGGGCTCCTACAATGAGCAGTTCTTC. Residues: CASSLSGGSYNEQFF. The chain links TRBV27 to TRBJ2-1; 8 bases map to TRBD2. Losses at the gene ends were 2 bases for V and 0 bases for J; bases not matched to a gene: 0. CDR3 length: 15 amino acids. CDR1 and CDR2 (germline): MNHEY, SMNVEV (reference sequence).

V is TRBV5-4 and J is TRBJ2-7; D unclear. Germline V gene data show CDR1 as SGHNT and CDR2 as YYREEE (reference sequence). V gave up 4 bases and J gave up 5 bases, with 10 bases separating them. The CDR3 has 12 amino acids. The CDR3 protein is CASSTRFDEQYF. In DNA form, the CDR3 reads TGTGCCAGCAGCACCAGGTTTGACGAGCAGTACTTC.

CDR3 loop: CASSLPWTGGASGYTF. The CDR3 DNA follows: TGTGCCAGCAGTCTACCATGGACAGGGGGCGCTTCTGGCTACACCTTC. The V gene is TRBV28, the J gene TRBJ1-2; 11 nucleotides line up with TRBD1. Losses at the gene ends were 5 bases for V and 7 bases for J; bases not matched to a gene: 12. Germline V gene lookup returns CDR1 MDHEN and CDR2 SYDVKM. CDR3 length: 16 residues.

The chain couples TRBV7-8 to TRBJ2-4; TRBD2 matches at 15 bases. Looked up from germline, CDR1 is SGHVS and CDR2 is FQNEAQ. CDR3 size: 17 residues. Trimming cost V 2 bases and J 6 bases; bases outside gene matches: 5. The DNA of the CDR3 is TGTGCCAGCAGCTTACCCGGACTAGCGGGGGGGAGAAACATTCAGTACTTC. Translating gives CASSLPGLAGGRNIQYF.

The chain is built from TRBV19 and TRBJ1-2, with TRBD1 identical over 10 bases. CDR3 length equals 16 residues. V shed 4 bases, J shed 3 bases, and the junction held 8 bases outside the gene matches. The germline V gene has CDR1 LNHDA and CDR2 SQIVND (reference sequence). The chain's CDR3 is CASSTQGQGGHYGYTF. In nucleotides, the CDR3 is TGTGCCAGTAGTACCCAAGGACAGGGGGGACACTATGGCTACACCTTC. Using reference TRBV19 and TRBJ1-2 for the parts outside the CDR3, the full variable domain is DGGITQSPKYLFRKEGQNVTLSCEQNLNHDAMYWYRQDPGQGLRLIYYSQIVNDFQKGDIAEGYSVSREKKESFPLTVTSAQKNPTAFYLCASSTQGQGGHYGYTFGSGTRLTVV.

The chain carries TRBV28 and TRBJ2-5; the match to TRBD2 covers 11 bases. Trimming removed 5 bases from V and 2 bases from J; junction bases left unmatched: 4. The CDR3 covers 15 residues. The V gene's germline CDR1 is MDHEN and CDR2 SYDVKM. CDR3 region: CASSALAGGQETQYF. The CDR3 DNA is TGTGCCAGCAGTGCGCTAGCGGGGGGTCAAGAGACCCAGTACTTC.

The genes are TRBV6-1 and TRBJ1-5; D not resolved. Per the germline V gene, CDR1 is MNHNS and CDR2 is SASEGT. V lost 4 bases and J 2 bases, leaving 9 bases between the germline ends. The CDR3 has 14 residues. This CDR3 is CASSAVVRNQPQHF. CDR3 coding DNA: TGTGCCAGCAGTGCGGTGGTTCGCAATCAGCCCCAGCATTTT.

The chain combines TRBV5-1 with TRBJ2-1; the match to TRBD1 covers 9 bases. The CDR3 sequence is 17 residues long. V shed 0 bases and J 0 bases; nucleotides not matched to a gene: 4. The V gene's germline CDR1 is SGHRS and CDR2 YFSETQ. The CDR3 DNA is TGCGCCAGCAGCTTGGAAGTGACAGGGGGCTCCTACAATGAGCAGTTCTTC. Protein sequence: CASSLEVTGGSYNEQFF.

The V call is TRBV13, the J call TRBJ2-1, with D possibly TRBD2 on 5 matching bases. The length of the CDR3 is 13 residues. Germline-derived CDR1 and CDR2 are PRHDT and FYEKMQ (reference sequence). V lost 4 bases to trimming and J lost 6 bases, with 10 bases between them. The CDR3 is CASSSPEGNEQFF. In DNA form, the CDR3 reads TGTGCCAGCAGCTCGCCCGAGGGCAATGAGCAGTTCTTC.